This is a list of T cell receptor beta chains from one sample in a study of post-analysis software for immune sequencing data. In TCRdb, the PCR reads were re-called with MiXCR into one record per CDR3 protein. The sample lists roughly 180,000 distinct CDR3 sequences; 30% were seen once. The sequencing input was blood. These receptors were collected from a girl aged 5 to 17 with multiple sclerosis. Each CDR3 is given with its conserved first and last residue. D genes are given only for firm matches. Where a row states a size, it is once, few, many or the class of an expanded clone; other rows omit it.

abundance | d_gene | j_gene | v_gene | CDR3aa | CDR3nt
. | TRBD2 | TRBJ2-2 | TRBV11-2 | CASSPIAGAVTGELFF | TGTGCCAGCAGCCCTATAGCGGGAGCGGTAACCGGGGAGCTGTTTTTT
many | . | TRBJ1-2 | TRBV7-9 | CASSPIQGGGYTF | TGTGCCAGCAGCCCCATCCAGGGTGGTGGCTACACCTTC
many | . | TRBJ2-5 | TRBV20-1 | CSASPPRLGETQYF | TGCAGTGCTTCCCCCCCCCGTTTGGGAGAGACCCAGTACTTC
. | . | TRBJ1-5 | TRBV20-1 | CSASSVAMEPQHF | TGCAGTGCTAGCTCGGTGGCTATGGAGCCCCAGCATTTT
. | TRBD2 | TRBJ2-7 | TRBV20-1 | CSATLWGTSGSNEQYF | TGCAGTGCTACTCTGTGGGGGACTAGCGGGAGCAACGAGCAGTACTTC
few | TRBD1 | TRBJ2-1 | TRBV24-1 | CATSDTGQGIYNEQFF | TGTGCCACCAGTGACACCGGACAGGGAATCTACAATGAGCAGTTCTTC
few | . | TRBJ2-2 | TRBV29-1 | CSVAGAQNTGELFF | TGCAGCGTTGCGGGGGCGCAGAACACCGGGGAGCTGTTTTTT
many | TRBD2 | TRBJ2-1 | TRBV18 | CASSPKGLAVLYEQFF | TGTGCCAGCTCCCCCAAGGGACTAGCGGTTTTGTATGAGCAGTTCTTC
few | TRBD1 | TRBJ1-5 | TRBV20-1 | CSAADRGLMGNQPQHF | TGCAGTGCCGCGGACAGGGGGCTCATGGGCAATCAGCCCCAGCATTTT
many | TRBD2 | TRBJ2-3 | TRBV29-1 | CSVELWGGSDTQYF | TGCAGCGTTGAACTCTGGGGGGGGTCCGATACGCAGTATTTT
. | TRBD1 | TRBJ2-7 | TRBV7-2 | CASSLLGQGVANEQYF | TGTGCCAGCAGCTTACTGGGACAGGGAGTGGCCAATGAGCAGTACTTC
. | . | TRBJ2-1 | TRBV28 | CASVENGEQFF | TGTGCCAGCGTGGAGAACGGTGAGCAGTTCTTC
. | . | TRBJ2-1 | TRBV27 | CASSVRASSYNEQFF | TGTGCCAGCAGTGTACGAGCAAGCTCCTACAATGAGCAGTTCTTT
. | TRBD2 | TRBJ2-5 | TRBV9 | CASSVSGGGDKETQYF | TGTGCCAGCAGCGTATCTGGGGGGGGGGATAAAGAGACCCAGTACTTC
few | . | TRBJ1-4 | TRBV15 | CATSQDMSNEKLFF | TGTGCCACCAGCCAGGACATGTCCAATGAAAAACTGTTTTTT
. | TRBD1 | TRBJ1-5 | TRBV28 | CASNWGQSNQPQHF | TGTGCCAGCAACTGGGGACAGTCCAATCAGCCCCAGCATTTT
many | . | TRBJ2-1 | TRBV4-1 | CASSQGPGTYIYNEQFF | TGCGCCAGCAGCCAAGGTCCGGGCACTTACATTTACAATGAGCAGTTCTTC
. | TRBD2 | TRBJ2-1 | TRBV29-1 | CSVEGLAGDIRFNEQFF | TGCAGCGTTGAAGGACTAGCGGGAGACATTCGATTCAATGAGCAGTTCTTC
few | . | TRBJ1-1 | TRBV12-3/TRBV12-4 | CASSFSGAANTEAFF | TGTGCCAGCAGTTTTTCGGGGGCAGCGAACACTGAAGCTTTCTTT
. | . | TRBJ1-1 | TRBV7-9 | CASSSGAKDLEAFF | TGTGCCAGCAGCTCCGGCGCCAAAGATCTAGAAGCTTTCTTT
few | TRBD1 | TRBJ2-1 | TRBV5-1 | CASSIGTGPYNEQFF | TGCGCCAGCAGCATCGGGACAGGCCCTTACAATGAGCAGTTCTTC
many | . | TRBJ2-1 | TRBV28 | CASSLYQRQFF | TGTGCCAGCAGTTTATACCAGCGGCAGTTCTTC
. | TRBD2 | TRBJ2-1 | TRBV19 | CASTITSGNDNEQFF | TGTGCCAGTACCATCACTAGCGGGAACGACAATGAGCAGTTCTTC
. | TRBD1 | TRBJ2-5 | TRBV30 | CAWSVPGTGTKETQYF | TGTGCCTGGAGTGTACCTGGGACAGGGACGAAAGAGACCCAGTACTTC
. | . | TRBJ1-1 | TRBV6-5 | CASTGWSPDTEAFF | TGTGCCAGCACCGGATGGAGTCCCGACACTGAAGCTTTCTTT
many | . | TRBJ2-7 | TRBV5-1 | CASSLETGIHEQYF | TGCGCCAGCAGCTTGGAGACCGGAATCCACGAGCAGTACTTC
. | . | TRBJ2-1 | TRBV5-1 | CASAGPQNNEQVF | TGCGCCAGTGCGGGACCCCAAAACAATGAGCAGGTCTTC
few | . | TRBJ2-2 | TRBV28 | CASSLATGELFF | TGTGCCAGCAGTTTGGCCACCGGGGAGCTGTTTTTT
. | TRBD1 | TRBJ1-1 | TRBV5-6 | CASSPQGGQANTEAFF | TGTGCCAGCAGCCCTCAGGGGGGACAGGCGAACACTGAAGCTTTCTTT
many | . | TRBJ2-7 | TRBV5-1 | CASSPGQGGYEQYF | TGCGCCAGCAGCCCGGGTCAGGGAGGCTACGAGCAGTACTTC
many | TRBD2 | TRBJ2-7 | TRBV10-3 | CAISRLADSYEQYF | TGTGCCATCAGCCGACTAGCGGACTCCTACGAGCAGTACTTC
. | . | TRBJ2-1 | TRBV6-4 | CASSAGLGYNEQFF | TGTGCCAGCAGTGCGGGACTTGGGTACAATGAGCAGTTCTTC
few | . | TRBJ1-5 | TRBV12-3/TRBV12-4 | CASSLRGAGYNQPQHF | TGTGCCAGCAGTTTAAGGGGGGCTGGTTACAATCAGCCCCAGCATTTT
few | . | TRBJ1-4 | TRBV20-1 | CSASGTGKDEKLFF | TGCAGTGCTAGCGGAACAGGGAAGGATGAAAAACTGTTTTTT
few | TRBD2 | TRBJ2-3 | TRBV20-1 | CSASRGRITDTQYF | TGCAGTGCTAGTCGCGGGAGGATAACAGATACGCAGTATTTT
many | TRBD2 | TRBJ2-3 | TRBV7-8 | CASSYSGRPTDTQYF | TGTGCCAGCAGCTACAGCGGGAGGCCGACAGATACGCAGTATTTT
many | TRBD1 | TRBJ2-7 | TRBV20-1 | CSARVQGSYEQYF | TGCAGTGCTAGAGTACAGGGGTCCTACGAGCAGTACTTC
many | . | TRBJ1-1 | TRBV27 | CASSLTVNTEAFF | TGTGCCAGCAGTTTGACAGTGAACACTGAAGCTTTCTTT
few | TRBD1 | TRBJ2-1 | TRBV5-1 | CASSGTGVGGEQFF | TGCGCCAGCAGCGGGACAGGGGTTGGAGGGGAGCAGTTCTTC
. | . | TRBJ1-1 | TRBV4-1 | CASSQEWQFTEAFF | TGCGCCAGCAGCCAAGAGTGGCAGTTCACTGAAGCTTTCTTT